The clone carrying this T cell receptor beta chain was observed once. A much larger clone lies one base from this, so it may be a read error. Since the CDR3 does not end with the conserved phenylalanine or tryptophan, this likely comes from a read error. This entry comes from a study of T cells after yellow fever vaccination. One entry per CDR3 protein results from TCRdb running MiXCR on the 5' RACE reads. The sample contains some 390,000 distinct CDR3 sequences, under 7.5% of which appear only once. The ends were cut back, 5 bases at V and 0 bases at J, with 11 bases in the middle. Looked up from germline, CDR1 is SGHDN and CDR2 is FVKESK. This CDR3 has 15 residues.

The clonotype originates from a young man who received the YFV17D yellow fever vaccine. Specimen: PBMCs, collected 5 days after the yellow fever booster vaccination. The chain combines TRBV14 with TRBJ2-1; D is perhaps TRBD1 (6 bases). CDR3 loop: CASSSGTNSYNEQFL. The CDR3 region has the DNA TGTGCCAGCAGCTCCGGGACAAACTCCTACAATGAGCAGTTCCTC.